This T cell receptor beta chain was sequenced in a study of blood T cell repertoires in COVID-19. For the study at large: COVID-19 samples from acute and convalescent phases originated in the United States, Italy and Spain. The analysed material was cDNA or gDNA that came from T cells, B-cell-depleted T cells, or PBMCs.

The J segment lost 7 bases and the V segment lost 3 bases, leaving 7 bases of the junction unmatched. Germline loops: CDR1 MDHEN, CDR2 SYDVKM. CDR3 size: 15 residues. In the authors' workflow: How many nucleated cells were present was estimated from reference gene primer amplification. The table came from immunoSEQ multiplex PCR; TCRdb's copy has only in-frame clones and leaves some out. That table is the source of V, J and clone size, and D and trimming were worked out from the DNA. This repertoire shows about 120,000 clones, 70% to 80% found once; its top ten account for 2% to 3%. The clonotype originates from a man aged 45-65 years with acute or convalescent COVID-19. The chain employs TRBV28 and TRBJ2-3, with 10 bases that match TRBD2. Material for sequencing was peripheral blood. Here the CDR3 DNA reads TGTGCCAGCAGTTTCCCAGCGGGAGGGATCTATACGCAGTATTTT. Translated: CASSFPAGGIYTQYF.